The rows below give T cell receptor beta chains drawn from one sample of a study of identical twins. TCRdb itself ran the 5' RACE reads through MiXCR, one entry per CDR3 protein. Of 420,000 or so distinct CDR3 sequences listed, around 20% are singletons. Material for sequencing was naive T cells sorted from blood. These receptors all come from a man aged 45-65 years in good health. CDR3s include the opening cysteine and the closing phenylalanine or tryptophan. A D gene is named only where the DNA matches it firmly. The listing skips clone size in some rows; elsewhere it reads once, few, many or a size class.

>TRBJ2-2|NA|NA|11|TRBV29-1
CSGEGTGELFF
TGCAGCGGCGAAGGCACCGGGGAGCTGTTTTTT
>TRBJ1-1|NA|many|13|TRBV7-8
CASSSITNTEAFF
TGTGCCAGCAGCTCCATCACGAACACTGAAGCTTTCTTT
>TRBJ2-7|TRBD2|few|17|TRBV6-1
CASSLAGGVFKSDEQYF
TGTGCCAGCAGCCTAGCGGGAGGAGTTTTTAAGTCGGACGAGCAGTACTTC
>TRBJ2-5|NA|few|13|TRBV5-5
CASSFDSSETQYF
TGTGCCAGCAGCTTTGACAGCTCGGAGACCCAGTACTTC
>TRBJ2-1|NA|many|16|TRBV10-3
CAISESWQGSYNEQFF
TGTGCCATCAGTGAGTCATGGCAGGGATCCTACAATGAGCAGTTCTTC
>TRBJ2-1|NA|many|16|TRBV5-1
CASSVAPTGSYNEQFF
TGCGCCAGCAGCGTGGCTCCGACAGGCTCCTACAATGAGCAGTTCTTC
>TRBJ1-6|NA|few|13|TRBV5-1
CASSFKNNSPLHF
TGCGCCAGCAGCTTTAAGAATAATTCACCCCTCCACTTT
>TRBJ1-1|NA|few|16|TRBV7-9
CASSLDTVYMNTEAFF
TGTGCCAGCAGCTTAGATACGGTATACATGAACACTGAAGCTTTCTTT
>TRBJ2-1|TRBD2|NA|16|TRBV6-1
CASSSTSGGRYNEQFF
TGTGCCAGCAGCTCGACTAGCGGGGGGCGGTACAATGAGCAGTTCTTC
>TRBJ2-7|NA|few|13|TRBV12-3/TRBV12-4
CASTARNSYEQYF
TGTGCCAGCACCGCACGGAACTCCTACGAGCAGTACTTC
>TRBJ2-3|NA|few|14|TRBV27
CASSALASTDTQYF
TGTGCCAGCAGTGCTCTTGCGAGCACAGATACGCAGTATTTT
>TRBJ2-3|TRBD2|NA|15|TRBV5-1
CASSLSGGAVDTQYF
TGCGCCAGCAGCTTGTCCGGGGGGGCGGTTGATACGCAGTATTTT
>TRBJ2-4|TRBD1|few|14|TRBV7-2
CASSPRQGGGIQYF
TGTGCCAGCAGCCCCCGACAGGGGGGGGGCATTCAGTACTTC
>TRBJ2-1|TRBD1|many|15|TRBV9
CASSGGQGASNEQFF
TGTGCCAGCAGCGGGGGACAGGGGGCCTCGAATGAGCAGTTCTTC
>TRBJ2-4|TRBD2|NA|16|TRBV2
CASKGGSGRAKNIQYF
TGTGCCAGCAAAGGAGGGAGCGGGAGGGCCAAAAACATTCAGTACTTC
>TRBJ2-3|TRBD2|NA|13|TRBV29-1
CSVGLAFTDTQYF
TGCAGCGTTGGACTAGCGTTTACAGATACGCAGTATTTT
>TRBJ2-7|NA|NA|15|TRBV27
CASSFGGGGGYEQYF
TGTGCCAGCAGTTTTGGAGGGGGAGGTGGCTACGAGCAGTACTTC
>TRBJ2-1|TRBD2|NA|16|TRBV6-2/TRBV6-3
CASSYRWLAGSYEQFF
TGTGCCAGCAGTTATCGTTGGCTAGCGGGATCGTATGAGCAGTTCTTC
>TRBJ2-4|NA|few|14|TRBV12-3/TRBV12-4
CASSSVAVRNIQYF
TGTGCCAGCAGTTCCGTCGCCGTCCGTAACATTCAGTACTTC
>TRBJ2-1|NA|NA|15|TRBV2
CASRGAGDSYNEQFF
TGTGCCAGCAGGGGGGCGGGGGACTCCTACAATGAGCAGTTCTTC
>TRBJ1-2|TRBD1|few|17|TRBV6-2/TRBV6-3
CASSWNSAGQGAHGYTF
TGTGCCAGCAGTTGGAATTCGGCGGGACAGGGGGCGCATGGCTACACCTTC
>TRBJ1-1|NA|few|15|TRBV11-2
CASSLALGQNTEAFF
TGTGCCAGCAGCTTAGCGCTGGGCCAAAACACTGAAGCTTTCTTT
>TRBJ2-3|TRBD2|few|16|TRBV28
CASSEKRESLTDTQYF
TGTGCCAGCAGTGAAAAGCGGGAAAGTCTAACAGATACGCAGTATTTT
>TRBJ2-7|TRBD2|NA|14|TRBV29-1
CSVVGLAGTYEQYF
TGCAGCGTTGTGGGACTAGCGGGTACCTACGAGCAGTACTTC
>TRBJ1-2|TRBD1|NA|13|TRBV12-3/TRBV12-4
CASSPGQSYGYTF
TGTGCCAGCAGTCCGGGACAGTCCTATGGCTACACCTTC
>TRBJ2-1|NA|few|15|TRBV4-3
CASSQHRTSYNEQFF
TGCGCCAGCAGCCAACACCGGACTTCCTACAATGAGCAGTTCTTC
>TRBJ2-6|NA|NA|16|TRBV18
CASSPSSLSGANVLTF
TGTGCCAGCTCACCATCCTCTCTCTCTGGGGCCAACGTCCTGACTTTC
>TRBJ2-7|TRBD1|many|15|TRBV5-5
CASSLVGQISGEQYF
TGTGCCAGCAGCTTGGTGGGACAGATTTCGGGAGAGCAGTACTTC
>TRBJ1-5|NA|once|16|TRBV27
CASSLVAPGSNQPQHF
TGTGCCAGCAGTTTGGTAGCACCCGGGAGCAATCAGCCCCAGCATTTT
>TRBJ2-7|TRBD1|NA|14|TRBV29-1
CSVLKDRVFGEQYF
TGCAGCGTCCTGAAGGACAGGGTTTTTGGCGAGCAGTACTTC
>TRBJ2-5|NA|NA|16|TRBV5-1
CASSQTRVPSQETQYF
TGCGCCAGCAGCCAAACCCGGGTGCCTTCCCAAGAGACCCAGTACTTC
>TRBJ2-3|TRBD2|NA|18|TRBV19
CASSISGTSGSGTDTQYF
TGTGCCAGTAGTATTTCCGGGACTAGCGGGAGTGGCACAGATACGCAGTATTTT
>TRBJ1-1|NA|NA|12|TRBV29-1
CSPGAVNTEAFF
TGCAGCCCCGGGGCAGTGAACACTGAAGCTTTCTTT
>TRBJ2-7|TRBD1|few|14|TRBV6-2/TRBV6-3
CASSSTGVVDEQYF
TGTGCCAGCAGTTCTACAGGGGTAGTGGACGAGCAGTACTTC
>TRBJ2-2|NA|many|13|TRBV10-3
CAIRDGNTGELFF
TGTGCCATCAGGGACGGGAACACCGGGGAGCTGTTTTTT
>TRBJ2-1|TRBD1|NA|15|TRBV5-1
CASSLDRGAVNEQFF
TGCGCCAGCAGCTTGGACAGGGGGGCTGTCAATGAGCAGTTCTTC
>TRBJ2-3|NA|many|16|TRBV19
CASSSDRRTSTDTQYF
TGTGCCAGTAGTTCTGACAGGAGAACTAGCACAGATACGCAGTATTTT
>TRBJ2-7|NA|NA|14|TRBV9
CASSPGGQGYEQYF
TGTGCCAGCAGCCCGGGGGGCCAGGGGTACGAGCAGTACTTC
>TRBJ1-3|NA|NA|15|TRBV3-1
CASSQGTYSGNTIYF
TGTGCCAGCAGCCAGGGGACTTACTCTGGAAACACCATATATTTT
>TRBJ2-2|TRBD2|NA|19|TRBV7-7
CASTPWGTSFTSNTGELFF
TGTGCTAGCACGCCCTGGGGGACTAGCTTTACTTCGAACACCGGGGAGCTGTTTTTT
>TRBJ2-5|TRBD2|many|19|TRBV6-1
CASSRWLAGGYRGRETQYF
TGTGCCAGCAGTCGGTGGCTAGCGGGGGGGTATAGGGGGAGGGAGACCCAGTACTTC
>TRBJ1-1|TRBD1|NA|15|TRBV5-1
CASSWGTGGNTEAFF
TGCGCCAGCAGCTGGGGGACAGGGGGGAACACTGAAGCTTTCTTT
>TRBJ2-7|TRBD2|few|20|TRBV12-3/TRBV12-4
CASSFGFGLAGGRDPYEQYF
TGTGCCAGCAGTTTCGGTTTTGGGCTAGCGGGGGGGCGAGATCCTTACGAGCAGTACTTC
>TRBJ2-5|TRBD2|NA|16|TRBV7-9
CASSLVGGRYQETQYF
TGTGCCAGCAGCTTAGTTGGCGGGAGGTACCAAGAGACCCAGTACTTC
>TRBJ2-3|TRBD2|few|15|TRBV11-2
CASSSWTSSTDTQYF
TGTGCCAGCAGTTCCTGGACTAGCTCGACAGATACGCAGTATTTT
>TRBJ1-5|NA|NA|13|TRBV2
CASKTAFNQPQHF
TGTGCCAGTAAGACAGCATTCAATCAGCCCCAGCATTTT
>TRBJ1-2|NA|few|12|TRBV20-1
CSASPSNYGYTF
TGCAGTGCTTCCCCTTCTAACTATGGCTACACCTTC
>TRBJ2-3|TRBD2|once|13|TRBV3-1
CASGPLAGPAQYF
TGTGCCAGCGGCCCTTTAGCGGGCCCGGCTCAGTATTTT
>TRBJ2-2|NA|few|16|TRBV6-5
CASSYGWESLPGELFF
TGTGCCAGCAGTTACGGGTGGGAAAGTCTACCCGGGGAGCTGTTTTTT